This entry is about one T cell receptor beta chain. The repertoire was sequenced with immunoSEQ multiplex PCR; TCRdb's copy has only in-frame clones and lacks some. The data contain about 190,000 clones, roughly 80% of them singletons. This sample is drawn from a study of blood T cell repertoires in COVID-19. The CDR3 runs to 17 residues. Germline V gene data show CDR1 as SGHTA and CDR2 as FQGNSA. With 3 bases clipped from V and 0 bases from J, the junction kept 8 bases outside the gene matches. The genes are TRBV7-2 and TRBJ2-1, with 7 bases fitting TRBD2. This receptor was identified in a woman between 50 and 59 years old with acute or convalescent COVID-19. Sequenced sample: peripheral blood. CDR3 sequence reads: CASSLELAPSSYNEQFF. CDR3 bases: TGTGCCAGCAGCTTGGAACTAGCGCCTAGCTCCTACAATGAGCAGTTCTTC.